Presented here are 24 T cell receptor beta chains from one specimen sequenced in a study of CD8+CD57+ T cells in acquired aplastic anemia. Genomic DNA constituted the template upon which TCR beta VDJ and CDR3 profiling was performed. TCRdb passed the reads through MiXCR, listing each CDR3 protein once. The data show 150,000 to 200,000 distinct CDR3 sequences, less than 50% seen once. In patients chosen for sequencing, flow cytometry had shown CD8+CD57+ cell expansion. Specimen: sorted CD4+, CD8+, or CD8+CD57+ T cells (not recorded which) from PBMCs. These receptors all come from a human donor with aplastic anemia.

This clonotype was recorded at least ten times. The chain uses TRBV29-1 and TRBJ2-7, with D perhaps being TRBD1 or TRBD2 (6 bases each). The germline gives CDR1 SQVTM, CDR2 ANQGSEA. This CDR3 is 14 amino acids long. The germline V and J ends were trimmed by 2 bases and 3 bases, with 14 bases remaining between them. CDR3 sequence: CSVEYGGGGYEQYV. The CDR3 DNA is TGCAGCGTTGAATACGGTGGAGGGGGCTACGAGCAGTACGTC.

In its sample, this clonotype was seen a few times. CDR3 loop: CASSSTGTIDEQFF. The CDR3 nucleotides are TGTGCCAGCAGTTCTACCGGGACAATTGATGAGCAGTTCTTC. The chain recombines TRBV28 with TRBJ2-1, with a possible D match to TRBD1 (6 bases). Trimming removed 4 bases from V and 8 bases from J, with 15 bases in between. CDR1 is MDHEN and CDR2 is SYDVKM in the germline V gene. The CDR3 is 14 residues long.

This clonotype was found many times. The V call is TRBV5-1, the J call TRBJ2-1, with 9 positions matching TRBD1. V was pared by 8 bases and J by 8 bases, with 14 bases of the junction left unmatched. The CDR3 is made up of 15 amino acids. CDR1 and CDR2 (germline): SGHRS, YFSETQ. The CDR3 is CASKDGTGWNDEQFF. Written as DNA, the CDR3 is TGCGCCAGTAAAGACGGGACAGGGTGGAACGATGAGCAGTTCTTC.

The genes are TRBV19 and TRBJ2-6; 8 bases match TRBD1. V lost 10 bases to trimming and J lost 4 bases; unmatched junction nucleotides: 3. In germline, CDR1 is LNHDA, CDR2 SQIVND (reference sequence). CDR3 length: 13 amino acids. The CDR3 sequence is CATQGAGANVLTF. CDR3 bases: TGTGCCACCCAGGGGGCGGGGGCCAACGTCCTGACTTTC.

This chain uses TRBV24-1 with TRBJ2-2; D unresolved. Deletions cut 4 bases from V and 8 bases from J, with 10 bases between. Germline V gene sequence: CDR1 KGHDR, CDR2 SFDVKD. This CDR3 has 13 residues. In DNA, the CDR3 is TGTGCCACCAGTGACCCCTGGGCAGGGGAGCTGTTTTTT. Protein product: CATSDPWAGELFF.

The genes are TRBV5-1 and TRBJ2-3; 10 bases are shared with TRBD1. The V segment lost 0 bases and the J segment 3 bases; nucleotides outside the gene matches: 4. This CDR3 has 16 amino acids. Germline CDR1 reads SGHRS; CDR2 reads YFSETQ. In DNA form, the CDR3 reads TGCGCCAGCAGCTTGGAGGGACAGGGGAAGACAGATACGCAGTATTTT. It codes for CASSLEGQGKTDTQYF.

The rearrangement uses TRBV7-6 and TRBJ2-7, with a possible D match to TRBD1 (6 bases). V was clipped by 5 bases and J by 3 bases, with 11 bases between them. CDR3 size: 13 residues. CDR1 is SGHVS and CDR2 is FNYEAQ in the germline V gene. CDR3 amino acids: CASSPDRNYEQYF. CDR3 nucleotides: TGTGCCAGCAGCCCGGACAGAAACTACGAGCAGTACTTC.

This clonotype has a count of ten or more. The V call is TRBV24-1, the J call TRBJ1-5; D uncertain. The CDR3 covers 13 residues. The germline V gene has CDR1 KGHDR and CDR2 SFDVKD. V lost 2 bases, J lost 7 bases, and 8 bases lay in between. CDR3 DNA sequence: TGTGCCACCAGTGATTGGAGGTACCAGCCCCAGCATTTT. Residues: CATSDWRYQPQHF.

This clonotype was found many times. This chain links TRBV5-5 with TRBJ2-3; 7 bases are a match to TRBD1. Trimming at V came to 4 bases and at J to 2 bases, leaving 7 bases not matched to a gene. Germline V gene data show CDR1 as SGHKS and CDR2 as YYEKEE (reference sequence). This CDR3 has 15 residues. CDR3 DNA: TGTGCCAGCAGCCTGGGACAGCTAAACACAGATACGCAGTATTTT. Protein sequence: CASSLGQLNTDTQYF.

This clonotype was detected many times. This chain connects TRBV6-1 to TRBJ2-3, with 11 bases aligning to TRBD2. CDR1 MNHNS and CDR2 SASEGT come from the germline V gene. The CDR3 contains 13 residues. J lost 6 bases, V lost 10 bases, and 6 bases had no gene match. CDR3 nucleotides: TGTGCCACGTTAGTAGCGGGAGGGGATACGCAGTATTTT. Protein sequence: CATLVAGGDTQYF.

This clonotype was found many times. The V and J genes are TRBV7-2 and TRBJ1-1; 9 bases are shared with TRBD1. The CDR3 is 15 amino acids. V lost 3 bases and J lost 1; bases outside the gene matches: 3. Germline V lookup: CDR1 SGHTA, CDR2 FQGNSA. Here the CDR3 DNA reads TGTGCCAGCAGCTTCTCGACAGGGGGGAACACTGAAGCTTTCTTT. Its translation: CASSFSTGGNTEAFF.

The chain combines TRBV24-1 with TRBJ2-5, with D hard to call. CDR3 length: 14 amino acids. In germline, CDR1 is KGHDR, CDR2 SFDVKD. V shed 3 bases and J shed 2 bases, with 9 bases lying between them. In DNA, the CDR3 is TGTGCCACCAGTGATGGAAGAAAGCAAGAGACCCAGTACTTC. This sequence encodes CATSDGRKQETQYF.

This clonotype was detected many times. This sequence joins TRBV5-5 and TRBJ1-1, with D unclear. Germline CDR1 SGHKS, CDR2 YYEKEE (reference sequence). The CDR3 length is 12 residues. V was trimmed by 5 bases and J by 0 bases, leaving 5 bases between them. Written as DNA, the CDR3 is TGTGCCAGCAGTCCCATGAACACTGAAGCTTTCTTT. As protein: CASSPMNTEAFF.

The chain carries TRBV2 and TRBJ2-1, with a tentative D call TRBD2 (5 bases). CDR1 is SNHLY and CDR2 is FYNNEI in the germline V gene. The CDR3 contains 12 residues. The V end lost 0 bases, the J end lost 12 bases, and 9 bases lay between the germline ends. CDR3 in amino acids: CASSEAGVWQFF. CDR3 nucleotide sequence: TGTGCCAGCAGTGAAGCGGGAGTCTGGCAGTTCTTC.

Remarks on this clonotype: Its ends do not fully match the called genes, so a read error is possible. V gene TRBV4-3 combines with J gene TRBJ2-1; 8 bases are shared with TRBD1. This CDR3 has 14 amino acids. CDR1 and CDR2 (germline): LGHNA, YSLEER. The CDR3 coding sequence is TGCGCCACCAGCCAGGGGGCCAGCTACAATGAGCAGTTCTTC. Translated: CATSQGASYNEQFF.

This chain joins TRBV20-1 and TRBJ2-5; 12 nucleotides align to TRBD1. The CDR3 is made up of 14 amino acids. V lost 5 bases, J lost 4 bases, and 5 bases stayed unmatched. Germline V gives CDR1 DFQATT, CDR2 SNEGSKA (reference sequence). CDR3 residues: CSAGDRGRGETQYF. In DNA, the CDR3 is TGCAGTGCTGGGGACAGGGGGCGCGGAGAGACCCAGTACTTC.

This clonotype was counted a few times. This chain connects TRBV7-8 to TRBJ2-5; TRBD2 matches 9 bases. Germline V gene sequence: CDR1 SGHVS, CDR2 FQNEAQ. The CDR3 totals 16 residues. V shed 5 bases, J shed 2 bases, and the junction held 9 bases outside the gene matches. The CDR3 spells CASSARPAGGQETQYF. As DNA, the CDR3 is TGTGCCAGCAGCGCTCGACCAGCGGGGGGACAAGAGACCCAGTACTTC.

The CDR3 here is CASSLGDSDTDTQYF. The CDR3 DNA follows: TGTGCCAGCAGCTTGGGGGACAGCGACACAGATACGCAGTATTTT. The chain uses TRBV5-4 and TRBJ2-3; 7 nucleotides match TRBD1. The J segment lost 2 bases and the V segment lost 0 bases, leaving 3 bases of the junction unmatched. The germline V gene encodes CDR1 SGHNT and CDR2 YYREEE (reference sequence). There are 15 residues in the CDR3.

The chain couples TRBV12-3 or TRBV12-4 to TRBJ2-3; 9 bases are a match to TRBD2. J gave up 5 bases and V 6 bases, and 3 bases lay outside the gene matches. The CDR3 spans 13 residues. The CDR3: CASRRSGGDTQYF. The CDR3 DNA follows: TGTGCCAGCAGACGTAGCGGGGGAGATACGCAGTATTTT.

This clonotype was recorded at least ten times. CDR3 loop: CASSQTGANVLTF. The CDR3 DNA reads as TGTGCCAGCTCCCAAACTGGGGCCAACGTCCTGACTTTC. The chain joins TRBV7-9 to TRBJ2-6; D remains ambiguous. V shed 8 bases and J shed 2 bases, with 7 bases lying between them. CDR3 length equals 13 residues. Germline values: CDR1 SEHNR, CDR2 FQNEAQ (reference sequence).

This clonotype has a count of ten or more. The chain uses TRBV7-2 and TRBJ2-7; 11 bases align to TRBD2. The CDR3 runs 18 residues. The J segment lost 0 bases and the V segment lost 5 bases, leaving 12 bases of the junction unmatched. Germline assignment: CDR1 SGHTA and CDR2 FQGNSA. The CDR3 sequence is CASSPGGASGGRSYEQYF. In DNA form, the CDR3 reads TGTGCCAGCAGCCCAGGGGGTGCTAGCGGGGGGCGCTCCTACGAGCAGTACTTC.

The gene calls are TRBV20-1 and TRBJ2-3, with 8 bases aligning to TRBD1. Looked up from germline, CDR1 is DFQATT and CDR2 is SNEGSKA (reference sequence). The V gene end was trimmed by 5 bases and the J gene end by 4 bases; junction bases not matched to a gene: 5. The CDR3 has 13 amino acids. The CDR3 reads CSARQGRSDTQYF. Here the CDR3 DNA reads TGCAGTGCTCGACAGGGGAGGTCAGATACGCAGTATTTT.

This rearrangement joins TRBV19 to TRBJ1-1; no clear D. Per germline, CDR1 LNHDA and CDR2 SQIVND (reference sequence). This CDR3 is built from 11 residues. The V and J ends lost 9 bases and 8 bases respectively, with 13 bases between them. CDR3 sequence: CASSSRAEAFF. In DNA, the CDR3 is TGTGCCAGCAGCTCTCGGGCAGAAGCTTTCTTT.

This clonotype was detected only a few times. The chain is built from TRBV29-1 and TRBJ1-1; 7 bases align to TRBD1. The CDR3 extends over 13 amino acids. CDR1 is SQVTM, CDR2 ANQGSEA, per germline. V lost 6 bases and J lost 5; bases outside the gene matches: 9. The CDR3 coding sequence is TGCAGCGTCCTCCAGACAGGGCGGACTGAAGCTTTCTTT. It specifies CSVLQTGRTEAFF.